A selection of T cell receptor beta chains follows, all from one sample in a study of cytomegalovirus exposure and HLA in healthy donors. TCRdb's copy holds only in-frame clones and misses some; the assay was immunoSEQ multiplex PCR. Here the sample spans 120,000 or so clones, approximately 90% being singletons. Material: PBMCs. These receptors all stem from a woman aged 18-35 years in good health and CMV-seronegative. Each CDR3 is given with its conserved first and last residue. D genes are given only for firm matches. The listing skips clone size in some rows; elsewhere it reads once, few, many or a size class.

clone_size	v_call	j_call	d_call	cdr3_aa
NA	TRBV30	TRBJ2-7	TRBD2	CAWRTAGGYEQYF
NA	TRBV2	TRBJ2-7	TRBD2	CASSEQRGGLPYEQYF
NA	TRBV6-1	TRBJ1-4	NA	CASKLLGNSGEKLFF
NA	TRBV5-1	TRBJ2-3	NA	CASSDGGRGTDTQYF
NA	TRBV10-1	TRBJ2-3	NA	CASSVLRETTHTDTQYF
once	TRBV4-1	TRBJ1-5	NA	CASSREEIQVPQHF
few	TRBV9	TRBJ2-5	TRBD2	CASSVSGGQETQYF
NA	TRBV27	TRBJ2-7	NA	CASSYTRGPYEQYF
NA	TRBV27	TRBJ2-3	NA	CASSLRYF
NA	TRBV28	TRBJ1-3	NA	CASSLIYAGNTIYF
NA	TRBV9	TRBJ1-5	TRBD1	CASSVGQDSNQPQHF
NA	TRBV27	TRBJ2-5	NA	CASSLFGRAPRQYF
NA	TRBV10-3	TRBJ1-1	TRBD1	CAAKQGTNTEAFF
NA	TRBV10-1	TRBJ2-5	TRBD1	CASTGAGGRETQYF
NA	TRBV5-1	TRBJ1-2	TRBD1	CASRRDRGPEGSNYGYTF
once	TRBV5-4	TRBJ2-3	TRBD2	CASSLSGGGGVLDTQYF
few	TRBV7-2	TRBJ1-2	NA	CASSQKSGLGYTF
once	TRBV6-6	TRBJ2-7	NA	CASSPTTSTLSEQYF
NA	TRBV9	TRBJ2-7	TRBD2	CASSVGGSSYEQYF
NA	TRBV5-4	TRBJ1-2	TRBD1	CASSVDRGQIYGYTF
once	TRBV7-9	TRBJ2-1	TRBD2	CASSSTTSGRTAIWEQFF
NA	TRBV4-1	TRBJ1-2	NA	CASSQDGGVSYGYTF
NA	TRBV10-3	TRBJ2-5	NA	CAIKNLSGFLTGQETQYF
NA	TRBV27	TRBJ1-2	NA	CASSSTPITRRGGYTF
NA	TRBV7-2	TRBJ2-1	TRBD2	CASSSGLAGVRNEQFF
NA	TRBV5-1	TRBJ1-4	TRBD1	CASSLDRGRGNEKLFF
NA	TRBV5-8	TRBJ2-7	TRBD2	CASSLGQGLTYEQYF
NA	TRBV6-5	TRBJ2-3	TRBD2	CASSYGRGGSDTQYF
once	TRBV14	TRBJ2-1	TRBD2	CASTLAGGNNEQFF
NA	TRBV6-1	TRBJ1-1	NA	CASRPPTSSTEAFF
NA	TRBV10-3	TRBJ2-1	TRBD2	CATSSTNRPGLAVYNEQFF
NA	TRBV19	TRBJ1-6	TRBD1	CASRRGQNYNSPLHF
NA	TRBV18	TRBJ2-1	NA	CASSPPGRNNEQFF
NA	TRBV28	TRBJ2-7	NA	CASSGTRSRYEQYF
NA	TRBV7-9	TRBJ1-2	NA	CASQGQSSYTF
once	TRBV10-1	TRBJ1-1	NA	CASSAEAGTEAFF
NA	TRBV11-2	TRBJ2-1	TRBD2	CASSPGLQQFF
once	TRBV7-9	TRBJ2-7	TRBD1	CASSLGLGQGASYEQYF
NA	TRBV9	TRBJ1-3	NA	CASSVESPVSGNTIYF
once	TRBV18	TRBJ2-2	TRBD2	CASSPPSGGASNTGELFF
NA	TRBV11-2	TRBJ2-7	NA	CASSSPRWGDSTYEQYF
NA	TRBV9	TRBJ2-1	TRBD2	CASSAPLTSGRNNEQFF